This TCR beta chain was captured by sequencing in a study of blood T cell repertoires in COVID-19. Background on the study: Sites across the United States, Italy and Spain contributed samples from acute and convalescent COVID-19. From T cells, B-cell-depleted T cells, or PBMCs came the material, which was cDNA or gDNA.

Using immunoSEQ multiplex PCR, the repertoire was profiled, and TCRdb retains in-frame clones only, with some absent. Of 220,000 or so clones in the sample, more than 85% are singletons; the top ten hold 10%. In Seattle, patients joined the study during active infection and were tracked longitudinally. V shed 4 bases, J shed 7 bases, and the junction held 6 bases outside the gene matches. This CDR3 is 14 amino acids long. Germline V lookup: CDR1 WNHNN, CDR2 SYGVQD (reference sequence). This clone was detected only once. The sequencing input was peripheral blood. The chain employs TRBV10-1 and TRBJ1-4; 7 bases align to TRBD1. The TCR originated in a woman aged 50 to 60 with COVID-19, enrolled during active disease. The chain's CDR3 is CASSGTTGTEKLFF. In DNA form, the CDR3 reads TGCGCCAGCAGTGGAACGACAGGGACTGAAAAACTGTTTTTT.